This entry concerns a single T cell receptor beta chain. The sample belongs to a study of OX40 agonist ivuxolimab in advanced cancers. Study-level background: Treatment of patients was with ivuxolimab, an agonistic anti-OX40 (CD134) antibody.

Researchers took blood at baseline, on cycle 4 day 1, and on cycle 7 day 1. Libraries were prepared by immunoSEQ multiplex PCR; TCRdb keeps only in-frame clonotypes and omits some of them. The sample gives tens of thousands of clones, roughly four fifths of which show up once; about 2% is in the top ten. In germline, CDR1 is GTSNPN, CDR2 SVGIG (reference sequence). The CDR3 runs to 14 residues. V was shortened by 3 bases and J by 7 bases, with 15 bases between the two germline ends. Here the sequenced sample was CD4+ or CD8+ T cells sorted from blood, taken in a trial of the OX40 agonist ivuxolimab. The clonotype comes from an adult with an advanced solid tumor such as melanoma, head and neck, liver or kidney cancer. The V gene is TRBV30, the J gene TRBJ1-4; a possible D gene is TRBD1 (5 bases). As DNA, the CDR3 is TGTGCCTGGAGGGGTCCGGGGGACGGTGAAAAACTGTTTTTT. This gives the protein CAWRGPGDGEKLFF.